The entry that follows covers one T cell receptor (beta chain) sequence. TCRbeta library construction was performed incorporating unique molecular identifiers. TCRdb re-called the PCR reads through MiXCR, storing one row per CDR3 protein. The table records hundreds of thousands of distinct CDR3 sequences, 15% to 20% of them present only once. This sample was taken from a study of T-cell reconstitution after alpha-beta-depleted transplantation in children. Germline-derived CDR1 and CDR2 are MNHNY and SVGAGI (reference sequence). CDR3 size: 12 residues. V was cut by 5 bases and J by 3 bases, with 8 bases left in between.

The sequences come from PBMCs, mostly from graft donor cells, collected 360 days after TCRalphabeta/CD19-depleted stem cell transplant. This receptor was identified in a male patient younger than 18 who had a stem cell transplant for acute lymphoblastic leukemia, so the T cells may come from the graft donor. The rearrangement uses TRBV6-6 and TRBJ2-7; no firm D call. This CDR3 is CASSNTYYEQYF. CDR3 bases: TGTGCCAGCAGTAACACCTACTACGAGCAGTACTTC.